The 29 T cell receptor beta chains reported below all come from one sample, sequenced in a study of HIV-infected patients and healthy controls. No cell fractionation was done, so the repertoire covers all unsorted peripheral blood T cells. cDNA was made from 400 to 500 ng RNA using alpha and beta constant primers. Alpha and beta chain libraries were made separately by chain-specific third strand synthesis with multiplexing indices. TCRdb reprocessed the 5' RACE reads via MiXCR and lists one record per CDR3 protein. The repertoire holds around 26,000 distinct CDR3 sequences, with 8.5% as singletons. The sequenced sample consisted of blood. All receptors derive from an adult in good health.

This clonotype was detected only a few times. V usage is TRBV20-1 and J usage is TRBJ1-1; D may be TRBD1 (5 bases). Trimming took 0 bases from V and 0 from J, leaving 11 bases between them. Germline loops: CDR1 DFQATT, CDR2 SNEGSKA (reference sequence). CDR3 length: 15 residues. The CDR3 protein is CSARDGGIMNTEAFF. The DNA for the CDR3 is TGCAGTGCTAGAGATGGGGGAATTATGAACACTGAAGCTTTCTTT.

The genes are TRBV19 and TRBJ1-1; no firm D call. CDR1 and CDR2 from the germline V gene are LNHDA and SQIVND (reference sequence). The V and J ends lost 5 bases and 0 bases respectively, with 7 bases between them. This CDR3 comprises 13 residues. The DNA of the CDR3 is TGTGCCAGTAGTGTGGGTATGAACACTGAAGCTTTCTTT. This sequence encodes CASSVGMNTEAFF.

In regard to this clonotype: The conserved phenylalanine or tryptophan normally closing the CDR3 is absent here, so this likely arose from a read error. The limits of the CDR3 on the DNA are not certain, so only TCRdb's listed CDR3 is given. The CDR3 sequence: CASSQGTSTDTQDG. This chain uses TRBV6-4 with TRBJ2-3; TRBD1 was called by the table and not checked on the DNA. The CDR3 contains 14 residues when both ends are counted. CDR1 is MRHNA and CDR2 is SNTAGT in the germline V gene.

This clonotype has at least ten counts. The chain couples TRBV7-2 to TRBJ1-4; the D gene is possibly TRBD1 (6 bases). Between the trimmed V and J ends, which lost 5 bases and 8 bases, there was a span of 21 bases. Germline V gives CDR1 SGHTA, CDR2 FQGNSA. This CDR3 region has 16 residues. The CDR3 loop is CASSQRGGSYYEKLFF. The CDR3 DNA sequence: TGTGCCAGCAGCCAACGAGGGGGGTCTTATTACGAAAAACTGTTTTTT.

This clonotype showed up just a few times. The rearrangement uses TRBV10-3 and TRBJ2-1; TRBD2 aligns across 9 bases. V trimming: 1 base; J trimming: 5 bases; junction bases outside the gene matches: 6. Germline loops: CDR1 ENHRY, CDR2 SYGVKD. The CDR3 is 16 amino acids. The CDR3 region has the DNA TGTGCCATCAGTGAGTTTAGCGGGGGAGAAAACAATGAGCAGTTCTTC. Its protein product is CAISEFSGGENNEQFF.

This clonotype came up a few times. This chain links TRBV20-1 with TRBJ2-3; D is undetermined. Germline V gene data show CDR1 as DFQATT and CDR2 as SNEGSKA (reference sequence). Deletions cut 6 bases from V and 0 bases from J, with 16 bases between. This CDR3 spans 15 amino acids. Here the CDR3 DNA reads TGCAGTGCCAGGCCTAGAAAGCATAGCACAGATACGCAGTATTTT. Translated, it gives CSARPRKHSTDTQYF.

This clonotype was recorded many times. The V call is TRBV18, the J call TRBJ1-5, with TRBD1 matching 7 bases. The germline CDR1 and CDR2 sequences are KGHSH and LQKENI. The CDR3 spans 15 residues. The trim removed 3 bases at V and 2 bases at J, leaving 4 bases unmatched. The CDR3 sequence is CASSPGQHRNQPQHF. CDR3 nucleotide sequence: TGTGCCAGCTCACCGGGACAGCATCGCAATCAGCCCCAGCATTTT.

Ten or more counts support this clonotype. The CDR3 nucleotides read TGTGCCAGCAGCCTACGCAACAATGAAAAACTGTTTTTT. It translates to CASSLRNNEKLFF. The rearrangement joins TRBV5-6 to TRBJ1-4; D not certain. The CDR3 is 13 amino acids. Looked up from germline, CDR1 is SGHDT and CDR2 is YYEEEE. The V gene lost 4 bases and the J gene lost 5 bases, with 9 bases spanning the gap.

This clonotype has at least ten counts. The chain couples TRBV20-1 to TRBJ2-7, with unresolved D. The V end lost 3 bases, the J end lost 4 bases, and 7 bases lay between the germline ends. The germline V gene has CDR1 DFQATT and CDR2 SNEGSKA (reference sequence). CDR3 length equals 11 residues. The CDR3 protein is CSASRGYEQYF. CDR3 in DNA: TGCAGTGCTAGCAGAGGATACGAGCAGTACTTC.

In its sample, this clonotype was seen many times. The genes are TRBV7-8 and TRBJ2-2; TRBD2 matches at 14 bases. In germline, CDR1 is SGHVS, CDR2 FQNEAQ. After removal of 5 bases from V and 5 bases from J, the junction contained 4 bases not matched to a gene. The CDR3 runs 16 residues. The CDR3 reads CASSGTSGGTTGELFF. DNA of the CDR3: TGTGCCAGCAGCGGGACTAGCGGGGGCACAACCGGGGAGCTGTTTTTT.

In this sample, this clonotype turned up many times. The chain carries TRBV7-9 and TRBJ2-7; TRBD1 matches at 11 bases. Germline CDR1 is SEHNR and CDR2 is FQNEAQ (reference sequence). This CDR3 spans 14 amino acids. J lost 4 bases, V lost 5 bases, and 4 bases had no gene match. The CDR3 DNA is TGTGCCAGCAGCCCGCGGGACAGGGGGTACGAGCAGTACTTC. Protein: CASSPRDRGYEQYF.

Details on this clonotype: An end of the junction differs from the germline gene, which may be a read error. The chain combines TRBV13 with TRBJ1-1, with D perhaps matching TRBD1 (5 bases). The V gene's germline CDR1 is PRHDT and CDR2 FYEKMQ (reference sequence). The CDR3 has 13 amino acids. CDR3 bases: TGTACCAGCAGCTTAACGGGGGGCACTGAAGCTTTCTTT. It is translated as CTSSLTGGTEAFF. Full variable domain (remainder filled in from reference TRBV13 and TRBJ1-1): AAGVIQSPRHLIKEKRETATLKCYPIPRHDTVYWYQQGPGQDPQFLISFYEKMQSDKGSIPDRFSAQQFSDYHSELNMSSLELGDSALYFCTSSLTGGTEAFFGQGTRLTVV.

Many counts were recorded for this clonotype. V and J are TRBV12-3 or TRBV12-4 and TRBJ1-1; maybe TRBD1 (6 bases). The CDR3 is 14 residues long. Deletions cut 3 bases from V and 1 base from J, with 9 bases between. CDR3 sequence (DNA): TGTGCCAGCAGTTTTGGGGGGCGGAACACTGAAGCTTTCTTT. It codes for CASSFGGRNTEAFF.

The table lists this clonotype with a few counts. This chain connects TRBV24-1 to TRBJ2-3; D unresolved. The CDR3 sequence is 17 residues long. Germline values: CDR1 KGHDR, CDR2 SFDVKD. V lost 0 bases and J lost 1, with 13 bases in between. CDR3 protein: CATSDLGVSFGTDTQYF. The DNA for the CDR3 is TGTGCCACCAGTGATTTGGGGGTCAGCTTTGGCACAGATACGCAGTATTTT.

This clonotype was seen repeatedly, ten times or more. The J gene is TRBJ1-5, the V gene TRBV28; D might be TRBD1 (6 bases). Between the trimmed V and J ends, which lost 6 bases and 0 bases, there was a span of 12 bases. The germline V gene encodes CDR1 MDHEN and CDR2 SYDVKM. The CDR3 runs 15 residues. This CDR3 is CASRLTGPSNQPQHF. The CDR3 DNA is TGTGCCAGCAGGCTCACAGGGCCTAGCAATCAGCCCCAGCATTTT.

This clonotype was counted at least ten times. The chain links TRBV6-5 to TRBJ1-5; D gene ambiguous. V gave up 0 bases and J gave up 5 bases, with 11 bases separating them. This CDR3 contains 15 residues. Germline V gene data show CDR1 as MNHEY and CDR2 as SVGAGI. The CDR3 is CASSYSSGVDQPQHF. CDR3 nucleotide sequence: TGTGCCAGCAGTTACTCGAGCGGAGTGGATCAGCCCCAGCATTTT.

In this sample, this clonotype turned up a few times. The V gene is TRBV29-1, the J gene TRBJ1-1; D gene uncertain. CDR3 length: 14 amino acids. V dropped 6 bases and J dropped 2 bases, with 16 bases sitting between them. The germline CDR1 and CDR2 sequences are SQVTM and ANQGSEA. The CDR3 sequence: CSVGSYVGNTEAFF. In DNA form, the CDR3 reads TGCAGCGTGGGGAGCTACGTGGGAAACACTGAAGCTTTCTTT.

This clonotype was seen repeatedly, ten times or more. The chain employs TRBV3-1 and TRBJ2-1, with 7 nucleotides matching TRBD2. The junction had 10 bases not matched to a gene; V was cut back by 0 bases and J by 14 bases. CDR1 and CDR2 from the germline V gene are LGHDT and YNNKEL (reference sequence). The CDR3 has 14 amino acids. CDR3 DNA sequence: TGTGCCAGCAGCCAAGACGGGGGGTATACCCAAGAGTTCTTC. Translation gives CASSQDGGYTQEFF.

This clonotype was observed a handful of times. The chain couples TRBV27 to TRBJ2-3; the D is unclear. Germline V gene data show CDR1 as MNHEY and CDR2 as SMNVEV (reference sequence). CDR3 length: 14 residues. The V and J ends lost 7 bases and 0 bases respectively, with 11 bases between them. CDR3 loop: CASISGLSTDTQYF. The CDR3 bases are TGTGCCAGCATTTCGGGTCTAAGCACAGATACGCAGTATTTT.

This clonotype was found many times. The gene calls are TRBV12-3 or TRBV12-4 and TRBJ1-2, with D possibly being TRBD1 (5 bases). V shed 7 bases and J shed 5 bases, with 23 bases lying between them. The CDR3 totals 16 residues. CDR3 residues: CASTTGSSQGWYGYTF. In DNA form, the CDR3 reads TGTGCCAGCACCACGGGCAGTTCCCAGGGATGGTATGGCTACACCTTC.

This clonotype occurred many times. The chain joins TRBV28 to TRBJ2-7; D call uncertain. Trimming took 3 bases from V and 6 from J, leaving 12 bases between them. The CDR3 is 13 amino acids. CDR1 is MDHEN, CDR2 SYDVKM, per germline. The CDR3 DNA follows: TGTGCCAGCAGTTTTTTTGGGTCCGGCGAGCAGTACTTC. Its protein is CASSFFGSGEQYF. Full variable domain (outside the CDR3, taken from reference TRBV28 and TRBJ2-7): DVKVTQSSRYLVKRTGEKVFLECVQDMDHENMFWYRQDPGLGLRLIYFSYDVKMKEKGDIPEGYSVSREKKERFSLILESASTNQTSMYLCASSFFGSGEQYFGPGTRLTVT.

The chain joins TRBV12-3 or TRBV12-4 to TRBJ1-2; D gene unclear. The V gene lost 3 bases and the J gene lost 7 bases, with 3 bases spanning the gap. The CDR3 has 10 residues. CDR3 region: CASSFVGYTF. Written as DNA, the CDR3 is TGTGCCAGCAGTTTCGTTGGCTACACCTTC.

This clonotype was recorded a few times. The chain carries TRBV6-1 and TRBJ2-7; 7 positions match TRBD1. The germline V gene encodes CDR1 MNHNS and CDR2 SASEGT. V lost 9 bases, J lost 3 bases, and 2 bases stayed unmatched. This CDR3 region has 11 residues. CDR3 amino acids: CASWDSYEQYF. CDR3 coding DNA: TGTGCCAGTTGGGACAGCTACGAGCAGTACTTC.

The chain recombines TRBV9 with TRBJ2-3; TRBD2 might be the D (6 bases). V lost 1 base and J 1 base, leaving 13 bases between the germline ends. The CDR3 is 16 amino acids. Germline loops: CDR1 SGDLS, CDR2 YYNGEE. The CDR3: CASSVMGWRGTDTQYF. CDR3 nucleotides: TGTGCCAGCAGCGTAATGGGGTGGAGGGGCACAGATACGCAGTATTTT.

This clonotype showed up many times. The chain uses TRBV4-2 and TRBJ2-7, with D maybe TRBD2 (7 bases). The germline CDR1 and CDR2 sequences are LGHNA and YNFKEQ. The CDR3 contains 14 residues. Deletions cut 0 bases from V and 6 bases from J, with 12 bases between. The CDR3 is CASSQDGGGGEQYF. Here the CDR3 DNA reads TGTGCCAGCAGCCAAGATGGGGGAGGGGGCGAGCAGTACTTC.

Many counts were recorded for this clonotype. The gene calls are TRBV6-5 and TRBJ1-2, with 7 bases that match TRBD1. Germline-derived CDR1 and CDR2 are MNHEY and SVGAGI. J was trimmed by 2 bases and V by 0 bases; bases with no gene match: 3. This CDR3 is built from 15 residues. Here the CDR3 DNA reads TGTGCCAGCAGTTACTCGGAGGGGGCGAACTATGGCTACACCTTC. Its protein is CASSYSEGANYGYTF.

This clonotype was found many times. The chain employs TRBV29-1 and TRBJ2-7, with a possible D match to TRBD2 (5 bases). Germline assignment: CDR1 SQVTM and CDR2 ANQGSEA. The CDR3 runs to 14 residues. Trimming cost V 6 bases and J 2 bases, with 17 bases left between them. DNA for the CDR3: TGCAGCGTGATATGTGGACTTCTACCCTACGAGCAGTACTTC. It is translated as CSVICGLLPYEQYF.

The rearrangement uses TRBV4-2 and TRBJ1-5; unclear D gene. Germline values: CDR1 LGHNA, CDR2 YNFKEQ. This CDR3 region has 14 residues. V shed 0 bases and J shed 7 bases, with 10 bases lying between them. The CDR3 loop is CASSQESRTQPQHF. The CDR3 coding sequence is TGTGCCAGCAGCCAAGAGTCGCGGACCCAGCCCCAGCATTTT.

This clonotype was picked up many times. This chain joins TRBV3-1 and TRBJ2-1; unclear D gene. V gave up 4 bases and J gave up 4 bases, with 8 bases separating them. The CDR3 has 13 residues. Germline assignment: CDR1 LGHDT and CDR2 YNNKEL (reference sequence). The CDR3 bases are TGTGCCAGCAGCCCGTACGGTTACAATGAGCAGTTCTTC. Translation gives CASSPYGYNEQFF.